The present TCR beta chain was sequenced within a study of blood T cell repertoires in COVID-19 (dated by TCRdb to between 2020 and 2021). A note on the overall study: Samples from collaborators originated in the United States, Italy and Spain and spanned both the acute and convalescent phases of COVID-19. The material from the prospective study consisted of cDNA or gDNA derived from T cells, B-cell-depleted T cells, or PBMCs. The repertoires were made available in a free public database intended to serve as a resource for research on the immune response to SARS-CoV-2. Nearly every sample came with metadata listing a de-identified subject ID, COVID-19 status, age in years and sex. Where available, HLA class I and class II types were taken from metadata supplied by the sample provider and were not determined by assay-based typing. Deeply sampled blood TCRbeta repertoires from subjects exposed to, actively infected with, or recovered from COVID-19 were included in the dataset. The samples were drawn from two sources: the first 160 participants of the ongoing ImmuneRACE study, and 1,000 to 1,500 subjects contributed by 6 global collaborators.

Summary of the overall study and its limitations: The quantity of clinical and demographic metadata differed by source and by participant and was supplied without curation.

Each collaborating institution followed its own protocols to collect whole blood in K2EDTA tubes. For TCRbeta analysis, collaborators shipped samples in one of three forms: frozen whole blood, isolated PBMCs, or DNA extracted from either of those sample types. A note on this clone: The target of this receptor is not known. Per-nucleotide qualities are absent, and no much larger clonotype sits a single base away.

The CDR3 covers 15 residues, taking in both the cysteine and the phenylalanine. Just CDR3 DNA is preserved here, 45 bases in frame from base 1. The germline V gene (reference sequence) specifies MNHNY as CDR1 and SVGAGI as CDR2. Trimmed from V: 6 bases; trimmed from J: 6 bases; junction bases lacking a gene match: 8. The immunoSEQ Assay, a bias-controlled multiplex PCR, was used to amplify TCRbeta CDR3 regions from genomic DNA. Per the authors' processing: The number of nucleated cells in each sample was estimated by amplification of reference gene primers within the assay. Sequence reads were collapsed and filtered to measure the absolute abundance of every unique TCRbeta CDR3 rearrangement. Productive Simpson clonality was computed per sample as the square root of Simpson's diversity index over productive rearrangements. In TCRdb, the immuneACCESS table is reduced to in-frame sequences with V and J assigned. These tables do not hold every clone; where another copy was compared, an unresolved V gene accounts for under half, and the others remain unexplained. That table supplies the V and J calls and clone size; D and trimming were determined from the DNA. For this sample there are 70,000 to 75,000 clones; roughly four fifths appear just once. Of the sample, over 25% falls within the top ten clones.

Sequencing used peripheral blood. The chain is made from TRBV6-6 and TRBJ2-1, and 10 junction bases match TRBD2. The clonotype was recovered from a man in his 70s with acute or convalescent COVID-19. The nucleotide sequence is given as TGTGCCAGCAGATCCCGGCTAGCGGGAGTCAATGAGCAGTTCTTC. The encoded protein is CASRSRLAGVNEQFF.